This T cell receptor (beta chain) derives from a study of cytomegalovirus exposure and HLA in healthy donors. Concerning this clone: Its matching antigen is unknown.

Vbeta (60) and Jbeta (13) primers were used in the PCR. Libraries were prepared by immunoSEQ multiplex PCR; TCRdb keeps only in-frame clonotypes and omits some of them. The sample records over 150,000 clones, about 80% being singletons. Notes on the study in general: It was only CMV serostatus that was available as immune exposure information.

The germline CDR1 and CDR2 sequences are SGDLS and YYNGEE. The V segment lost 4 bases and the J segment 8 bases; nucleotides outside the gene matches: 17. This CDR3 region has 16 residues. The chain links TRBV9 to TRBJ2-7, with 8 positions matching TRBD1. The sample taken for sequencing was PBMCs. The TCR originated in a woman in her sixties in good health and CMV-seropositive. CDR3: CASSPRAGTGAAKQYF. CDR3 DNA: TGTGCCAGCAGCCCCCGGGCCGGGACAGGAGCGGCCAAGCAGTACTTC.